Shown below are 14 T cell receptor beta chains from a single sample sequenced in a study of blood T cell repertoires in COVID-19. TCRdb keeps only in-frame clones here, not all; method: immunoSEQ multiplex PCR. The sample lists 170,000 or so clones, about 83% seen once, with about 1% in the top ten. Material: peripheral blood. The origin of the receptors is a young woman who had recovered from COVID-19.

This chain connects TRBV12-5 to TRBJ2-1, with 7 bases aligning to TRBD1. With 7 bases clipped from V and 4 bases from J, the junction kept 7 bases outside the gene matches. This CDR3 region has 14 residues. Germline assignment: CDR1 LGHNT and CDR2 FRNRAP. CDR3 amino acids: CASVAGQAYNEQFF. The CDR3, as DNA: TGTGCTAGTGTGGCCGGACAGGCTTACAATGAGCAGTTCTTC.

This chain links TRBV19 with TRBJ2-5; D is possibly TRBD2 (7 bases). Trimming shortened V by 0 bases and J by 6 bases, and 14 bases separated the two germline ends. This CDR3 spans 15 amino acids. Germline V gives CDR1 LNHDA, CDR2 SQIVND (reference sequence). As DNA, the CDR3 is TGTGCCAGTAGTATAGATGCGGGGGCGCAGAAGACCCAGTACTTC. The encoded protein is CASSIDAGAQKTQYF.

The chain uses TRBV5-1 and TRBJ1-1; D remains unclear. With 3 bases removed from V and 1 base from J, the gap between germline ends came to 13 bases. The V gene's germline CDR1 is SGHRS and CDR2 YFSETQ. CDR3 length: 15 residues. The CDR3 DNA reads as TGCGCCAGCAGCTCCGATTGGTCCGGGAACACTGAAGCTTTCTTT. Encoded protein: CASSSDWSGNTEAFF. Full variable domain (outside the CDR3, taken from reference TRBV5-1 and TRBJ1-1): KAGVTQTPRYLIKTRGQQVTLSCSPISGHRSVSWYQQTPGQGLQFLFEYFSETQRNKGNFPGRFSGRQFSNSRSEMNVSTLELGDSALYLCASSSDWSGNTEAFFGQGTRLTVV.

The chain is built from TRBV19 and TRBJ2-4; 7 bases fit TRBD1. The CDR3 runs 16 residues. Trimming at V came to 6 bases and at J to 0 bases, leaving 8 bases not matched to a gene. Per germline, CDR1 LNHDA and CDR2 SQIVND (reference sequence). The CDR3, as DNA: TGTGCCAGTAGCAACGACAGGGCTCTAGCCAAAAACATTCAGTACTTC. Translation gives CASSNDRALAKNIQYF.

The CDR3: CASSLDDRGLTF. CDR3 in DNA: TGTGCCAGCAGTTTAGACGACAGGGGACTAACCTTC. The genes are TRBV12-3 or TRBV12-4 and TRBJ1-2, with 8 nucleotides matching TRBD1. With 1 base clipped from V and 14 bases from J, the junction kept 6 bases outside the gene matches. The length of the CDR3 is 12 residues.

The chain links TRBV6-1 to TRBJ2-7; D is perhaps TRBD2 (5 bases). The V and J ends lost 1 base and 3 bases respectively, with 19 bases between them. CDR1 is MNHNS and CDR2 is SASEGT in the germline V gene. This CDR3 has 17 residues. The CDR3 sequence: CASSEGTPGDNGYEQYF. CDR3 sequence (DNA): TGTGCCAGCAGTGAAGGTACCCCCGGGGATAATGGCTACGAGCAGTACTTC.

The V call is TRBV9, the J call TRBJ2-5, with 12 nucleotides matching TRBD1. Trimming took 4 bases from V and 5 from J; bases not matched to a gene: 6. In germline, CDR1 is SGDLS, CDR2 YYNGEE. The CDR3 covers 15 residues. CDR3: CASSPGTGGRETQYF. CDR3 bases: TGTGCCAGCAGCCCCGGGACAGGGGGCAGGGAGACCCAGTACTTC.

The chain couples TRBV7-8 to TRBJ1-6; 8 bases match TRBD1. Germline CDR1 is SGHVS and CDR2 is FQNEAQ. Unmatched junction bases numbered 4, after V lost 3 bases and J lost 6 bases. CDR3 length equals 15 residues. The CDR3 sequence: CASSLPGQGNSPLHF. The DNA of the CDR3 is TGTGCCAGCAGCTTGCCTGGACAGGGTAATTCACCCCTCCACTTT.

The V call is TRBV29-1, the J call TRBJ1-1, with D tentatively TRBD1 (5 bases). Germline CDR1 SQVTM, CDR2 ANQGSEA. The V gene lost 8 bases and the J gene lost 7 bases, with 14 bases spanning the gap. The CDR3 covers 11 residues. The DNA for the CDR3 is TGCAGCTCACAACGGGGGGGTGAAGCTTTCTTT. Its protein product is CSSQRGGEAFF.

The rearrangement joins TRBV5-6 to TRBJ2-1; the D gene is possibly TRBD1 (6 bases). The CDR3 totals 12 residues. V was trimmed by 4 bases and J by 9 bases, leaving 11 bases between them. Germline V gene data show CDR1 as SGHDT and CDR2 as YYEEEE. The CDR3 DNA is TGTGCCAGCAGCCCTCAGGGGCCTGAGCAGTTCTTC. The encoded protein is CASSPQGPEQFF.

The rearrangement uses TRBV2 and TRBJ2-2; possible D gene TRBD1, 5 bases. This CDR3 contains 12 residues. The V gene's germline CDR1 is SNHLY and CDR2 FYNNEI. The V and J ends lost 9 bases and 3 bases respectively, with 8 bases between them. CDR3 nucleotides: TGTGCCAGTAGACAGTACACCGGGGAGCTGTTTTTT. This sequence encodes CASRQYTGELFF.

This rearrangement joins TRBV12-3 or TRBV12-4 to TRBJ1-6; TRBD1 is a possible D gene (5 bases). The CDR3 spans 13 residues. V lost 3 bases, J lost 10 bases, and 10 bases lay in between. CDR3 sequence: CASSLEGRSPLHF. The CDR3 region has the DNA TGTGCCAGCAGTTTGGAGGGACGCTCACCCCTCCACTTT.

The chain carries TRBV19 and TRBJ1-1, with D perhaps TRBD1 (5 bases). The V end was cut by 7 bases, the J end by 6 bases, with 21 bases between. The length of the CDR3 is 15 residues. CDR1 is LNHDA and CDR2 is SQIVND in the germline V gene (reference sequence). CDR3 coding DNA: TGTGCCAGTATATTAGGACAAGGCCCCTTCCCTGAAGCTTTCTTT. It translates to CASILGQGPFPEAFF. Together with reference TRBV19 and TRBJ1-1, the CDR3 gives the full variable domain: DGGITQSPKYLFRKEGQNVTLSCEQNLNHDAMYWYRQDPGQGLRLIYYSQIVNDFQKGDIAEGYSVSREKKESFPLTVTSAQKNPTAFYLCASILGQGPFPEAFFGQGTRLTVV.

The chain couples TRBV5-5 to TRBJ2-7; the match to TRBD1 covers 8 bases. The V segment lost 4 bases and the J segment 0 bases; nucleotides outside the gene matches: 9. The germline V gene has CDR1 SGHKS and CDR2 YYEKEE (reference sequence). The CDR3 has 16 residues. The CDR3 protein is CASSPKDRASSYEQYV. CDR3 DNA sequence: TGTGCCAGCAGCCCTAAGGACAGGGCAAGCTCCTACGAGCAGTACGTC.